The clone carrying this T cell receptor (beta chain) has a handful of counts. This sample was included in a study of blood T cell repertoires in COVID-19. Profiled with immunoSEQ multiplex PCR; TCRdb holds only in-frame clones, not every one. The table records 50,000 to 80,000 clones, more than 65% of them present only once. The CDR3 totals 15 residues. V lost 3 bases, J lost 1 base, and 4 bases stayed unmatched. Per germline, CDR1 LNHDA and CDR2 SQIVND (reference sequence). This chain uses TRBV19 with TRBJ2-5, with 8 positions matching TRBD2. The sequenced sample was peripheral blood. The sequence was obtained from a human donor in a cohort sampled during active COVID-19. CDR3 sequence: CASSIGAGVQETQYF. The DNA for the CDR3 is TGTGCCAGTAGTATTGGAGCGGGGGTCCAAGAGACCCAGTACTTC.